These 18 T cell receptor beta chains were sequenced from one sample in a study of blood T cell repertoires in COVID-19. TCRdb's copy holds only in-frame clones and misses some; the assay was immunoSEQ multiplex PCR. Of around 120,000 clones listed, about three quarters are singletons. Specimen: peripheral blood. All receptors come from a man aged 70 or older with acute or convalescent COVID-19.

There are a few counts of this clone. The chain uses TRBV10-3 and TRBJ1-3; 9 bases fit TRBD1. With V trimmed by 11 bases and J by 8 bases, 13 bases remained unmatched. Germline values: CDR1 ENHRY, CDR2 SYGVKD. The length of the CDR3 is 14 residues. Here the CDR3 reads CAVKGQGGSDTIYF. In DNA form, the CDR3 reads TGTGCCGTTAAGGGACAGGGAGGGTCGGACACCATATATTTT.

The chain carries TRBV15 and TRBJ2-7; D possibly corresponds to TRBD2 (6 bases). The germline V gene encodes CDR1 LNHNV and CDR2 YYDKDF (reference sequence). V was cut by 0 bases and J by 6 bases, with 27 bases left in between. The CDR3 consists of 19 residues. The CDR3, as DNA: TGTGCCACCAGCAGAGATATCGGGATCCGACTTGCACAGCGGGCCGAGCAGTACTTC. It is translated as CATSRDIGIRLAQRAEQYF. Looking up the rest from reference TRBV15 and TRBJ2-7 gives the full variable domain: DAMVIQNPRYQVTQFGKPVTLSCSQTLNHNVMYWYQQKSSQAPKLLFHYYDKDFNNEADTPDNFQSRRPNTSFCFLDIRSPGLGDTAMYLCATSRDIGIRLAQRAEQYFGPGTRLTVT.

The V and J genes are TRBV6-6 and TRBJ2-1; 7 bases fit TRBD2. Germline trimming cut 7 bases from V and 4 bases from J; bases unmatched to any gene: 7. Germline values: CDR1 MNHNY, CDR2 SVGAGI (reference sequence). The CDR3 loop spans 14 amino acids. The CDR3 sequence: CASNPSGAYNEQFF. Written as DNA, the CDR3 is TGTGCCAGCAATCCTAGCGGAGCATACAATGAGCAGTTCTTC.

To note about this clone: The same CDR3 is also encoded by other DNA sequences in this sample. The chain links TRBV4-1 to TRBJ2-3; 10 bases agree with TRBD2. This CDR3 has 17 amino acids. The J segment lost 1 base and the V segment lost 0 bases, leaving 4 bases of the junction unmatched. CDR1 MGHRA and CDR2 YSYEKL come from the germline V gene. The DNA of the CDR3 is TGCGCCAGCAGCCAAGATCTCACTAGCGGGGGCACAGATACGCAGTATTTT. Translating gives CASSQDLTSGGTDTQYF.

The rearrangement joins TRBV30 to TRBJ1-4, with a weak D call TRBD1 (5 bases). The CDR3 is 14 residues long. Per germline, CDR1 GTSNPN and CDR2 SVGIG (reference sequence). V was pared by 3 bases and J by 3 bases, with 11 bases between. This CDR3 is CAWSAGQSNEKLFF. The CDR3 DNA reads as TGTGCCTGGAGCGCGGGGCAGTCTAATGAAAAACTGTTTTTT.

The CDR3 here is CASSLPGTKPQHF. Written as DNA, the CDR3 is TGTGCCAGCAGTTTACCCGGGACTAAGCCCCAGCATTTT. V gene TRBV28 combines with J gene TRBJ1-5; weak D call: TRBD1 (5 bases). Per germline, CDR1 MDHEN and CDR2 SYDVKM. Deletions cut 2 bases from V and 8 bases from J, with 10 bases between. The CDR3 loop spans 13 amino acids.

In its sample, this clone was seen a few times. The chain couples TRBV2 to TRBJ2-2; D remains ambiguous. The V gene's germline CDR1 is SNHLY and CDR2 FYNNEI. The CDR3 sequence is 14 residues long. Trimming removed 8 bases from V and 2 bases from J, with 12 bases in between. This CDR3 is CASSRRKNTGELFF. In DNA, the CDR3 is TGTGCCAGCTCCAGAAGAAAAAACACCGGGGAGCTGTTTTTT.

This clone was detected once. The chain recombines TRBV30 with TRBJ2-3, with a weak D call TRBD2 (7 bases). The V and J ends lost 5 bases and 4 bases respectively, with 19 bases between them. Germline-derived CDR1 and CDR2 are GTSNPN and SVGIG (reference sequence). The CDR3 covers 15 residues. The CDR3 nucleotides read TGTGCCTGGGCCCCTTGGGGGGGGCCCGCAGATACGCAGTATTTT. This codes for CAWAPWGGPADTQYF.

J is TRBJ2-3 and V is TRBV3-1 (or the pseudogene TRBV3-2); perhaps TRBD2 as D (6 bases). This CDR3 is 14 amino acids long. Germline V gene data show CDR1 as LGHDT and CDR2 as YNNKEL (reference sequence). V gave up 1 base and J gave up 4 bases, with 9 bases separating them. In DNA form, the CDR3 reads TGTGCCAGCAGCCAAGCCGGGAGCGCAGATACGCAGTATTTT. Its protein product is CASSQAGSADTQYF.

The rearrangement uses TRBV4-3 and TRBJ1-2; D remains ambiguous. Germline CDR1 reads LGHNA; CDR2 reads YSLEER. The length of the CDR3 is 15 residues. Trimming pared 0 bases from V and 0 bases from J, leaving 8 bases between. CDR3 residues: CASSQDRTANYGYTF. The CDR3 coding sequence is TGCGCCAGCAGCCAAGACCGAACAGCTAACTATGGCTACACCTTC.

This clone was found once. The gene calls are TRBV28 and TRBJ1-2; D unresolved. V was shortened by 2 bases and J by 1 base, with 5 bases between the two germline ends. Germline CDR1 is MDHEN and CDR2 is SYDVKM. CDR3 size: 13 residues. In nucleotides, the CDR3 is TGTGCCAGCAGTTTAGTCAGTAACTATGGCTACACCTTC. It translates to CASSLVSNYGYTF.

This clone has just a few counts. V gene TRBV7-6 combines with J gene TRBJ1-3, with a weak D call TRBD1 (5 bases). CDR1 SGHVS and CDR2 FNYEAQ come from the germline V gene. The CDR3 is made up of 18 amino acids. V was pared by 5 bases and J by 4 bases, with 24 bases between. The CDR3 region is CASSLGWQGSVRGNTIYF. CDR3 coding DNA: TGTGCCAGCAGCCTCGGGTGGCAGGGCTCCGTCCGCGGAAACACCATATATTTT.

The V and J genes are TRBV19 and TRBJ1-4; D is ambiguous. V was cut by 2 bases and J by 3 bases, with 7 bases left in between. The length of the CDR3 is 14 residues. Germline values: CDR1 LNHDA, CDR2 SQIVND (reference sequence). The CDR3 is CASSIRGSNEKLFF. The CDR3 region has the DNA TGTGCCAGTAGTATACGCGGATCTAATGAAAAACTGTTTTTT.

The CDR3 sequence: CASSSDTFLNTEAFF. The CDR3 DNA sequence: TGTGCCAGCAGTTCCGATACTTTCTTGAACACTGAAGCTTTCTTT. The chain couples TRBV6-6 to TRBJ1-1; D is undetermined. CDR3 size: 15 residues. Germline loops: CDR1 MNHNY, CDR2 SVGAGI (reference sequence). Between the trimmed V and J ends, which lost 4 bases and 0 bases, there was a span of 12 bases.

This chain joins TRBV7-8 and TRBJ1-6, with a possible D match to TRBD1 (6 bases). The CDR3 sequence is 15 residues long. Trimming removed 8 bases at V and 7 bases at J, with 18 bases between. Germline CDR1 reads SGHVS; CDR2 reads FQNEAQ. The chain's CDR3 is CASSQGLGTNSPLHF. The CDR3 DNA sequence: TGTGCCAGCTCCCAGGGGTTGGGTACCAATTCACCCCTCCACTTT.

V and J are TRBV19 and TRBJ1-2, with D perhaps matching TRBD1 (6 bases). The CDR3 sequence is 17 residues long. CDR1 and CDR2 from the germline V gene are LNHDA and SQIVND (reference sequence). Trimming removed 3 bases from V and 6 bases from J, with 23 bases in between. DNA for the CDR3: TGTGCCAGTAGTATGTCCGGCTTGGGGGCAGGGGCGAATGGCTACACCTTC. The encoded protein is CASSMSGLGAGANGYTF.

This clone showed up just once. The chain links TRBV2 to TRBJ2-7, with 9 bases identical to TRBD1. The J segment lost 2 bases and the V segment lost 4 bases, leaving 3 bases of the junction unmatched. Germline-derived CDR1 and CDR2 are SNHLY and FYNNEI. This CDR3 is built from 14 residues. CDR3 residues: CASSVRTGAYEQYF. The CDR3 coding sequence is TGTGCCAGCAGTGTTAGGACAGGGGCCTACGAGCAGTACTTC.

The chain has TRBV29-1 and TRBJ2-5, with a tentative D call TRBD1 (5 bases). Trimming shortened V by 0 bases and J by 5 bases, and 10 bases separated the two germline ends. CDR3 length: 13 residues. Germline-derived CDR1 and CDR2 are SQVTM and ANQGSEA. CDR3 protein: CSVEETTAETQYF. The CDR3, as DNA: TGCAGCGTTGAAGAAACGACAGCGGAGACCCAGTACTTC. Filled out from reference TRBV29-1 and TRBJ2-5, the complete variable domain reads SAVISQKPSRDICQRGTSLTIQCQVDSQVTMMFWYRQQPGQSLTLIATANQGSEATYESGFVIDKFPISRPNLTFSTLTVSNMSPEDSSIYLCSVEETTAETQYFGPGTRLLVL.